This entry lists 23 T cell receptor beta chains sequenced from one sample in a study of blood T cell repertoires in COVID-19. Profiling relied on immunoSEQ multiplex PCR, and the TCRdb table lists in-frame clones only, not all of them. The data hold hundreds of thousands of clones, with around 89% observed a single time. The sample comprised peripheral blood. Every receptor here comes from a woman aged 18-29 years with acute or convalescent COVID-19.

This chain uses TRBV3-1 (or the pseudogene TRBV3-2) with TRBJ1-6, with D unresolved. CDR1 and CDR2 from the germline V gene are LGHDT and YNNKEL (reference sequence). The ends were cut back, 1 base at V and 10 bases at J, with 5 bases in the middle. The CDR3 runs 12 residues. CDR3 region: CASSQAGSPLHF. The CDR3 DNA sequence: TGTGCCAGCAGCCAAGCGGGATCACCCCTCCACTTT.

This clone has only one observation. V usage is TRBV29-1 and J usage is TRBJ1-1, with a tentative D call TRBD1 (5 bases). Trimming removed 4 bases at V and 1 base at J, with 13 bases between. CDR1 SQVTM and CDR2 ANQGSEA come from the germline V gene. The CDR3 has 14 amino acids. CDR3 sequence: CSVGRGGPNTEAFF. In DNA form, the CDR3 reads TGCAGCGTTGGTCGGGGGGGACCGAACACTGAAGCTTTCTTT.

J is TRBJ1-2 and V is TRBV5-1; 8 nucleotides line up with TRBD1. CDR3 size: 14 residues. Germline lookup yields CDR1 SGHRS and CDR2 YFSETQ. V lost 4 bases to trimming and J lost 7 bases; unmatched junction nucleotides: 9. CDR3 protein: CASSLPDRVGGYTF. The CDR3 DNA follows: TGCGCCAGCAGCCTACCGGACAGGGTGGGTGGCTACACCTTC.

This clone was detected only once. The chain's CDR3 is CASTRGAGANYGYTF. As DNA, the CDR3 is TGTGCCAGCACCAGAGGCGCCGGGGCTAACTATGGCTACACCTTC. V gene TRBV7-9 combines with J gene TRBJ1-2, with D hard to call. The germline gives CDR1 SEHNR, CDR2 FQNEAQ (reference sequence). This CDR3 region has 15 residues. Trimming removed 7 bases at V and 0 bases at J, with 15 bases between.

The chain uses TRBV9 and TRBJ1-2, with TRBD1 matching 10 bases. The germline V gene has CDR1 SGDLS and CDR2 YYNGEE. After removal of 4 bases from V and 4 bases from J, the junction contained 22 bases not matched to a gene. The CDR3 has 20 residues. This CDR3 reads CASSQRSTRTGGIQAYGYTF. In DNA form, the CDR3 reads TGTGCCAGCAGCCAAAGGTCCACTAGGACAGGGGGAATTCAGGCCTATGGCTACACCTTC.

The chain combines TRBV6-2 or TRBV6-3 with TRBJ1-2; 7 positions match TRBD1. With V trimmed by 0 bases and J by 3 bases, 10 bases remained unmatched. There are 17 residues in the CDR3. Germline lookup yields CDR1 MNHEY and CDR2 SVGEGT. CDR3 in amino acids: CASSYSNKGGFDYGYTF. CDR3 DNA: TGTGCCAGCAGTTACTCGAATAAAGGGGGCTTTGACTATGGCTACACCTTC.

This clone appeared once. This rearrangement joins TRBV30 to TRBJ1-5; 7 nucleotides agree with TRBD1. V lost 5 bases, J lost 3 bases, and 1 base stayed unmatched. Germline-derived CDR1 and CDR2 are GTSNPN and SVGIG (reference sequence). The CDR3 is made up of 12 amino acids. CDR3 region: CAWDRVNQPQHF. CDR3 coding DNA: TGTGCCTGGGACAGGGTCAATCAGCCCCAGCATTTT.

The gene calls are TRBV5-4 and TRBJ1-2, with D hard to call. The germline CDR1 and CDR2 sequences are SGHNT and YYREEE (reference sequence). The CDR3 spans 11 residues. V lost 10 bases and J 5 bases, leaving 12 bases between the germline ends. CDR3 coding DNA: TGTGCCTCACATGACGGGTATGGCTACACCTTC. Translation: CASHDGYGYTF.

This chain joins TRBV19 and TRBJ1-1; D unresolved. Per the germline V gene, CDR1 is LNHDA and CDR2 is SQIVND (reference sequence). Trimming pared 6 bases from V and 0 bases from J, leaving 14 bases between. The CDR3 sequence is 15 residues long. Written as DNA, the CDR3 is TGTGCCAGTAGCTCCAGTCGGGGTCTGAACACTGAAGCTTTCTTT. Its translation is CASSSSRGLNTEAFF.

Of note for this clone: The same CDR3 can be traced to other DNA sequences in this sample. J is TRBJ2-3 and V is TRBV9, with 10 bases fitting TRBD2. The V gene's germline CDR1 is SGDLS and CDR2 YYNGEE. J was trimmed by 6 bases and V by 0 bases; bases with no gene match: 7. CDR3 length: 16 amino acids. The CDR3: CASSVASGGAGDTQYF. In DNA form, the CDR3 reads TGTGCCAGCAGCGTAGCCAGCGGGGGGGCCGGGGATACGCAGTATTTT.

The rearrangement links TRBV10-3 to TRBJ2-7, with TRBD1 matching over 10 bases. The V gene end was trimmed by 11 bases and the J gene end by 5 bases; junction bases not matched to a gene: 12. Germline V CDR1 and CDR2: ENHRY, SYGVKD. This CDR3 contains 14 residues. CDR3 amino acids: CASLPGQGSNEQYF. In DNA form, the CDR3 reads TGTGCCTCCTTGCCGGGACAGGGGTCCAACGAGCAGTACTTC.

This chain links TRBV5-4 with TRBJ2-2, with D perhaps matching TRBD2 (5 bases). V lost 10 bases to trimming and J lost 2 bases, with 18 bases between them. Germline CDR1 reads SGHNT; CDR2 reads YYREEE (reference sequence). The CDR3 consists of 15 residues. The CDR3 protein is CAAGLLGPNTGELFF. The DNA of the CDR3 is TGTGCCGCCGGACTCCTGGGCCCTAACACCGGGGAGCTGTTTTTT. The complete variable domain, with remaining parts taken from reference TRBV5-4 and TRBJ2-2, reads ETGVTQSPTHLIKTRGQQVTLRCSSQSGHNTVSWYQQALGQGPQFIFQYYREEENGRGNFPPRFSGLQFPNYSSELNVNALELDDSALYLCAAGLLGPNTGELFFGEGSRLTVL.

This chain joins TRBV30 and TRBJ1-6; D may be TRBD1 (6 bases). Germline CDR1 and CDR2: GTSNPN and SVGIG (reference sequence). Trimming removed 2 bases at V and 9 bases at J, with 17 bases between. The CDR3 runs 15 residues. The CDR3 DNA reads TGTGCCTGGAGTCCTGGGGGGGCCCAAGGTTCACCCCTCCACTTT. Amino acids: CAWSPGGAQGSPLHF.

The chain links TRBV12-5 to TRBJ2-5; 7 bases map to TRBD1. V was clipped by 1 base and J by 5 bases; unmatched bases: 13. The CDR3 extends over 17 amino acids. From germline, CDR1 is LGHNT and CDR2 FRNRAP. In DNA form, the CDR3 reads TGTGCTAGTGGTTTGGGCCCCGACAGGGCTATGGGGGAGACCCAGTACTTC. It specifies CASGLGPDRAMGETQYF.

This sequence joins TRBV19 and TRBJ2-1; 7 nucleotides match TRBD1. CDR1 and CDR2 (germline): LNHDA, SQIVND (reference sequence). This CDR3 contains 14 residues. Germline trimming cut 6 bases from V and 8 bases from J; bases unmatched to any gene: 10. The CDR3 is CASRQDRSGDEQFF. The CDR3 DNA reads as TGTGCCAGTAGGCAGGACAGGTCAGGGGATGAGCAGTTCTTC.

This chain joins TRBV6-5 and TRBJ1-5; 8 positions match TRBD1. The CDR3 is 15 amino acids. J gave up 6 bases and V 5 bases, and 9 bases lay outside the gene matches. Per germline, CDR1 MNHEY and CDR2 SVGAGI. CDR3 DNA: TGTGCCAGCAGTCCACAGACAGGGGTGGGTCAGCCCCAGCATTTT. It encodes CASSPQTGVGQPQHF.

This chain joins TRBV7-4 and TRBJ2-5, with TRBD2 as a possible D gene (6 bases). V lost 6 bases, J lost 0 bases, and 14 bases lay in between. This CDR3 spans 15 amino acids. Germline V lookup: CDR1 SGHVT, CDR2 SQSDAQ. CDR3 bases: TGTGCCAGCAGATCGACTAGAAGGGACCAAGAGACCCAGTACTTC. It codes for CASRSTRRDQETQYF. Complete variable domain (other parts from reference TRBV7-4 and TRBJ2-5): GAGVSQSPRYKVAKRGRDVALRCDSISGHVTLYWYRQTLGQGSEVLTYSQSDAQRDKSGRPSGRFSAERPERSVSTLKIQRTEQGDSAVYLCASRSTRRDQETQYFGPGTRLLVL.

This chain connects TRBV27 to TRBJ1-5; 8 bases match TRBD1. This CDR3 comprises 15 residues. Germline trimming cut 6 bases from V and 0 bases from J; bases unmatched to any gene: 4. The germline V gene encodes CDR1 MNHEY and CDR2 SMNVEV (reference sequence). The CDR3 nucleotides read TGTGCCAGCAGGCAGGGGGCTTTTAGCAATCAGCCCCAGCATTTT. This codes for CASRQGAFSNQPQHF.

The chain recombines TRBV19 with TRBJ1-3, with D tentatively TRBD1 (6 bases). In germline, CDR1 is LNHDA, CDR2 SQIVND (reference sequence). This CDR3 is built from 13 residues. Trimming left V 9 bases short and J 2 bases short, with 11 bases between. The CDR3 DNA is TGTGCCAGCAGACAGGAAACTGGAAACACCATATATTTT. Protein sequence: CASRQETGNTIYF.

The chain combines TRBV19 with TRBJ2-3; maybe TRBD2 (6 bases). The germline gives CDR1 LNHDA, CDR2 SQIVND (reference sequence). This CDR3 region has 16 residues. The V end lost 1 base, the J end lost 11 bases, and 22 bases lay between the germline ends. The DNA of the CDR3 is TGTGCCAGTAGTATAGTTGGGACCCCCCCGCCAGCGGGGCAGTATTTT. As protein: CASSIVGTPPPAGQYF. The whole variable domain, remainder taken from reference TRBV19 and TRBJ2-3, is DGGITQSPKYLFRKEGQNVTLSCEQNLNHDAMYWYRQDPGQGLRLIYYSQIVNDFQKGDIAEGYSVSREKKESFPLTVTSAQKNPTAFYLCASSIVGTPPPAGQYFGPGTRLTVL.

CDR3 residues: CSVPSRGTDGYTF. In DNA form, the CDR3 reads TGCAGCGTTCCATCGAGGGGGACCGATGGCTACACCTTC. The chain carries TRBV29-1 and TRBJ1-2; D is possibly TRBD1 (6 bases). The CDR3 consists of 13 residues. Trimming stripped 5 bases from V and 6 bases from J, with 16 bases between. Germline V CDR1 and CDR2: SQVTM, ANQGSEA.

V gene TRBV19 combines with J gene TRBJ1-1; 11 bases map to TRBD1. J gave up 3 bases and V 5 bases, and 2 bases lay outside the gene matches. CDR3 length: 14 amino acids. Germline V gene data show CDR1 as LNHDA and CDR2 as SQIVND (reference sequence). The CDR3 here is CASSVDRGHTEAFF. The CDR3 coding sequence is TGTGCCAGTAGTGTGGACAGGGGGCACACTGAAGCTTTCTTT.

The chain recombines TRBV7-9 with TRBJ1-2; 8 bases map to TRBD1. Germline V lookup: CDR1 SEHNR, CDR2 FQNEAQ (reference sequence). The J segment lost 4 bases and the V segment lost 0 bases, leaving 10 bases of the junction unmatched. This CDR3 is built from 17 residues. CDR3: CASSLAPDRVGTYGYTF. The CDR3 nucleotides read TGTGCCAGCAGCTTAGCTCCGGACAGGGTGGGAACCTATGGCTACACCTTC.